Listed below are T cell receptor beta chains from one sample, sequenced in a study of cytotoxic CD8 clonotypes in ibrutinib-treated CLL. The table came from immunoSEQ multiplex PCR; TCRdb's copy has only in-frame clones and leaves some out. The top ten hold about a tenth of the sample, which has over 110,000 clones, approximately 90% seen once. The specimen comprised PBMCs, sampled after 12 months of ibrutinib treatment. Receptor source: a human donor with chronic lymphocytic leukemia. Both conserved end residues are part of each CDR3. A D gene is named only where the DNA matches it firmly. Clone size is given for some rows only: seen once, a few or many times, or a class if the clone is expanded.

CDR3 DNA	CDR3 protein	clone size	V gene	J gene	D gene
TGTGCCAGCCTCTACGGTGACTACAATGAGCAGTTCTTC	CASLYGDYNEQFF	.	TRBV2	TRBJ2-1	.
TGTGCCAGTAGTCTACAGAGAACTAATCAGCCCCAGCATTTT	CASSLQRTNQPQHF	few	TRBV19	TRBJ1-5	.
TGCGCCAGCAGCCTATATAGCGGGAGTCTTGAGACCCAGTACTTC	CASSLYSGSLETQYF	.	TRBV5-1	TRBJ2-5	TRBD2
TGTGCCAGCGGGGCCGAACAGGGGCCCCGACGGTTCTTC	CASGAEQGPRRFF	.	TRBV6-5	TRBJ2-1	TRBD1
TGCGCCAGCAATAGCTTCCCGAGCTCCTACAATGAGCAGTTCTTC	CASNSFPSSYNEQFF	few	TRBV10-2	TRBJ2-1	.
TGCGCCAGCAGTGATCAGGGGTCAGGTCGAGCTTTCTTT	CASSDQGSGRAFF	.	TRBV10-1	TRBJ1-1	.
TGTGCCAGCCTGATCGGACTCACCGGGGAGCTGTTTTTT	CASLIGLTGELFF	.	TRBV2	TRBJ2-2	.
TGTGCCAGTAGTAGGGACTATATATCGGGCGAGCAGTACTTC	CASSRDYISGEQYF	.	TRBV19	TRBJ2-7	TRBD2
TGTGCCAGCAGTGAGCGGGCTAGCGGGAGCTCCTACAATGAGCAGTTCTTC	CASSERASGSSYNEQFF	.	TRBV6-1	TRBJ2-1	TRBD2
TGCGCCAGCAGCAACCCGGGACAGGCAGGGGGAGGCTACACCTTC	CASSNPGQAGGGYTF	.	TRBV5-1	TRBJ1-2	TRBD1
TGTGCCAGCACTGGACAGGGCAAAAACATTCAGTACTTC	CASTGQGKNIQYF	.	TRBV2	TRBJ2-4	TRBD1
TGCAGCGTTGAAAGACTAGCGGGACTCAATGAGCAGTTCTTC	CSVERLAGLNEQFF	.	TRBV29-1	TRBJ2-1	TRBD2
TGTGCCAGTTACCCGGGACAGGGACCCGAAAAACTGTTTTTT	CASYPGQGPEKLFF	.	TRBV6-1	TRBJ1-4	TRBD1
TGTGCCAGCAGCTTATGGGGGGGCGGCACAGATACGCAGTATTTT	CASSLWGGGTDTQYF	.	TRBV7-3	TRBJ2-3	.
TGTGCCACTCTCTCGACAGGGGGGAACTATGGCTACACCTTC	CATLSTGGNYGYTF	once	TRBV28	TRBJ1-2	TRBD1
TGTGCCAGCAGCTTAGATGGGCCACCGAATGAAAAACTGTTTTTT	CASSLDGPPNEKLFF	.	TRBV7-6	TRBJ1-4	.
TGTGCCTGGAGTGTATTGGTGGGGACAGGGGGCCGCGAGCAGTACTTC	CAWSVLVGTGGREQYF	.	TRBV30	TRBJ2-7	TRBD1
TGTGCCAGCTCACCAGTACAGGGGGCCACCGGGGAGCTGTTTTTT	CASSPVQGATGELFF	.	TRBV18	TRBJ2-2	TRBD1
TGTGCCAGCAGTGTGGGGGGTTGGGGAGGAGAGACCCAGTACTTC	CASSVGGWGGETQYF	.	TRBV25-1	TRBJ2-5	.
TGTGCCAGTAGTCCCCGACTAGCGGGGGAGCAGTTCTTC	CASSPRLAGEQFF	.	TRBV19	TRBJ2-1	TRBD2
TGCAGCGGCAAACGCGCCAGCTCCTACAATGAGCAGTTCTTC	CSGKRASSYNEQFF	.	TRBV29-1	TRBJ2-1	.
TGTGCCAGCGGTGGGACAGGGTCCGAGCAGTACTTC	CASGGTGSEQYF	.	TRBV6-5	TRBJ2-7	TRBD1
TGTGCCAGTATCCCAGACATCCCCGGGGAGCTGTTTTTT	CASIPDIPGELFF	.	TRBV19	TRBJ2-2	.
TGCGCCAGCAGCTTGGTGGCAGGGAACACAGATACGCAGTATTTT	CASSLVAGNTDTQYF	.	TRBV5-1	TRBJ2-3	.
TGTGCCAGCAGCCAAGATCTAGTGGTGGGGTACGGATACAATGAGCAGTTCTTC	CASSQDLVVGYGYNEQFF	.	TRBV4-2	TRBJ2-1	.
TGTGCCAGCAGCCTTGGACGGGAGGCCTCACGAGACGAGACCCAGTACTTC	CASSLGREASRDETQYF	.	TRBV11-3	TRBJ2-5	TRBD2
TGTGCCAGCAGCCAATGGACAGGGGCTGTCTACGAGCAGTACTTC	CASSQWTGAVYEQYF	.	TRBV4-2	TRBJ2-7	TRBD1
TGCGCCAGCAGCCTCCAAGCCGCGGGAGGGCCCCCCCTAGGGGAGCTGTTTTTT	CASSLQAAGGPPLGELFF	once	TRBV4-3	TRBJ2-2	TRBD2
TGTGCCAGCAGCCCAAGGACAGGGCCGACGCCGTTAAGTTCCTACGAGCAGTACTTC	CASSPRTGPTPLSSYEQYF	once	TRBV7-2	TRBJ2-7	TRBD1
TGTGCCAGCAGTAAGGACAGGGTATATGGCTACACCTTC	CASSKDRVYGYTF	.	TRBV28	TRBJ1-2	TRBD1
TGTGCCAGCAGTCCGTCCCACAATGAGCAGTTCTTC	CASSPSHNEQFF	.	TRBV7-9	TRBJ2-1	.
TGTGCCAGCAGCCAAGCCGGACCAGGGTCCTACAATGAGCAGTTCTTC	CASSQAGPGSYNEQFF	once	TRBV14	TRBJ2-1	.
TGTGCCAGCAGAGCGGGGGCAACTAATGAAAAACTGTTTTTT	CASRAGATNEKLFF	.	TRBV2	TRBJ1-4	.
TGTGCCAGCAGTGATGGACCGGGAGCGCCCCAGCATTTT	CASSDGPGAPQHF	few	TRBV2	TRBJ1-5	.
TGTGCCAGCAGTGAAGGAAGTATGGGTATCGCCCCCCAGCATTTT	CASSEGSMGIAPQHF	once	TRBV6-1	TRBJ1-5	.
TGTGCCAGCAGCCAAAGTCGGGGAGCGGGCACAGATACGCAGTATTTT	CASSQSRGAGTDTQYF	.	TRBV4-2	TRBJ2-3	.
TGCGCCAGCAGCCGGACAGACAGGCCACAATCTCCCTACGAGCAGTACTTC	CASSRTDRPQSPYEQYF	.	TRBV5-1	TRBJ2-7	.
TGCGCCAGCAGCCAAGAGGGGCTAGCGCGGGCAGATACGCAGTATTTT	CASSQEGLARADTQYF	.	TRBV4-1	TRBJ2-3	.
TGTGCCAGCAGCGTAGTTGGCGGCCGCACAGATACGCAGTATTTT	CASSVVGGRTDTQYF	.	TRBV9	TRBJ2-3	.
TGTGCCTGGAATACCCTCTCCGGCTTCCGAAGTGGCTACACCTTC	CAWNTLSGFRSGYTF	.	TRBV30	TRBJ1-2	.
TGTGCCAGTAGTAAGGGGACAGGGGCGAACACTGAAGCTTTCTTT	CASSKGTGANTEAFF	.	TRBV19	TRBJ1-1	TRBD1
TGTGCCAGTAGTATAGACACTAGCGGTTACAATGAGCAGTTCTTC	CASSIDTSGYNEQFF	.	TRBV19	TRBJ2-1	TRBD2
TGTGCCAGCAGCGTGGGATCCTTATCTGGAAACACCATATATTTT	CASSVGSLSGNTIYF	.	TRBV11-3	TRBJ1-3	.
TGTGCCAGCAGTATGGGGGGAAGCTATGGCTACACCTTC	CASSMGGSYGYTF	few	TRBV27	TRBJ1-2	.
TGTGCCAGCAGTGAATACGCCTACGAGCAGTACTTC	CASSEYAYEQYF	.	TRBV2	TRBJ2-7	.
TGTGCCAGCAGCCTATCTCGACTAGCGGGAACCTACGAGCAGTACTTC	CASSLSRLAGTYEQYF	.	TRBV7-9	TRBJ2-7	TRBD2
TGTGCCAGCAGCCTACAGGGGTCCTACGAGCAGTACTTC	CASSLQGSYEQYF	.	TRBV5-6	TRBJ2-7	TRBD1
TGTGCCAGCTCACCAGGGGGCGTCAACACCGGGGAGCTGTTTTTT	CASSPGGVNTGELFF	.	TRBV18	TRBJ2-2	.
TGTGCCAGCGGCTCCCGGACTAGCGGGAAGAGCGAGCAGTACTTC	CASGSRTSGKSEQYF	once	TRBV28	TRBJ2-7	TRBD2
TGTGCCAGCAGTGAAGCCGGTTGGCAGCCCCAGCATTTT	CASSEAGWQPQHF	.	TRBV2	TRBJ1-5	.
TGTGCCAGCAGCCCGATGCCCCGCACTAGCGGTAGCACAGATACGCAGTATTTT	CASSPMPRTSGSTDTQYF	.	TRBV4-2	TRBJ2-3	TRBD2